This T cell receptor (beta chain) was obtained from a study of T cells in Graves' hyperthyroidism and ophthalmopathy. Overall study context: Any treatment followed the collection of peripheral blood at initial diagnosis.

Amplification yielded TCR beta CDR3 regions, with RNA transcripts as the source. Initially, a first-round RT-PCR of the TCR CDR3 employed the HTBI primer set. One entry per CDR3 protein results from TCRdb running MiXCR on the multiplex PCR reads. The sample yields hundreds of thousands of distinct CDR3 sequences, roughly 17% seen once. Germline V gene lookup returns CDR1 GTSNPN and CDR2 SVGIG (reference sequence). V lost 3 bases, J lost 5 bases, and 6 bases stayed unmatched. This CDR3 is 13 amino acids long. General study findings and limits: Blood also showed most of the thyroid clonotypes that were expanded above 0.001.

As to this clonotype: What it binds is not known.

The cohort's ophthalmopathy patients, a group with duration under 3 months, had a Clinical Activity Score of at least 3 and a NOSPECS grade of at least 4. Exclusion criteria comprised uncontrolled infection, other autoimmune disease, pregnancy or lactation. The source of this sequence is a woman aged 18-29 years with Graves' ophthalmopathy. The sample consisted of blood. The chain joins TRBV30 to TRBJ2-7, with TRBD2 matching over 8 bases. The CDR3 here is CAWRPGTRNEQYF. DNA of the CDR3: TGTGCCTGGAGGCCCGGGACTAGGAACGAGCAGTACTTC.